The clone carrying this T cell receptor (beta chain) has a count of ten or more. The antigen is unknown. The read terminates 3 residues before the CDR3 end, so the remaining end is supplied by the germline J gene. This entry belongs to a study of T cell clonality in common variable immunodeficiency. Notes on the study in general: Common variable immunodeficiency TCR beta sequences reportedly had fewer deletions and N-nucleotide insertions. Repertoire-complication correlations in CVID were limited by patient heterogeneity.

The CDR3 loop spans 15 amino acids. The germline CDR1 and CDR2 sequences are MNHNS and SASEGT. V was shortened by 3 bases and J by 4 bases, with 13 bases between the two germline ends. Here immunoSEQ multiplex PCR was the method, and the copy in TCRdb shows in-frame clones only, minus some. Singletons are absent from the sample, which has about 40,000 clones. Caucasian heritage predominated among both patients and controls. The V and J genes are TRBV6-1 and TRBJ2-1, with D perhaps TRBD1 (6 bases). The sequencing input was peripheral blood mononuclear cells. This receptor was obtained from a person aged 18 to 75 in good health. CDR3 residues: CASSEFGGAYNEQFF. Partial CDR3 DNA: TGTGCCAGCAGTGAGTTTGGGGGCGCGTACAATGAG.